The clone carrying this T cell receptor beta chain has at least ten counts. Antigen specificity is unknown. This sample stems from a study of Graves' ophthalmopathy and Graves' hyperthyroidism. In the study overall: Being free of ophthalmopathy for 18 months of follow-up defined stable hyperthyroidism.

The CDR3 consists of 14 residues. Germline CDR1 KGHDR, CDR2 SFDVKD. The V and J ends lost 3 bases and 9 bases respectively, with 14 bases between them. Diagnosis was based on clinical symptoms, serum thyroxine, TRAb, thyroid ultrasound and orbital computed tomography. General study findings and limits: The 13-signature model separated ophthalmopathy from stable hyperthyroidism at over 85% sensitivity and approximately 81% specificity. Blood was where most expanded thyroid clonotypes above 0.001 frequency also turned up.

RNA served as the template for amplifying TCR beta CDR3 regions. A first-round RT-PCR used HTBI primers, followed by a second-round multiplex PCR. TCRdb re-derived calls from the multiplex PCR reads in MiXCR, one entry per CDR3 protein. Of approximately 1.2 million distinct CDR3 sequences listed, about two fifths are singletons. The chain carries TRBV24-1 and TRBJ1-5, with unresolved D. The sequence came from an adult man with Graves' hyperthyroidism. The source material was peripheral blood or thyroid tissue (not recorded which). CDR3 bases: TGTGCCACCAGTGATCGGGAGTTCCCCGGGCCCCAGCATTTT. Protein sequence: CATSDREFPGPQHF.